The entry below describes one TCR beta chain. What it binds is not known. Assay used: immunoSEQ multiplex PCR; TCRdb lists only in-frame clones, some missing. The table includes tens of thousands of clones, about 92% detected once. This record belongs to a study of PD-1 blockade in classical Hodgkin lymphoma. Overall study: Each patient was given nivolumab 3 mg/kg through a vein every 2 weeks. General study findings and limits: With CD4+ cells, TCR diversity rose significantly by C4D1, but not with CD8+ cells. Prior therapy or disease activity may underlie the repertoire differences, whose causes remain undefined.

V was pared by 5 bases and J by 4 bases, with 11 bases of the junction left unmatched. The CDR3 contains 16 residues. CDR1 and CDR2 from the germline V gene are SEHNR and FQNEAQ (reference sequence). Every one of the patients relapsed after autologous stem cell transplantation (brentuximab vedotin exposure was variable). Here the sequenced sample was peripheral blood mononuclear cells (PBMCs), taken at baseline. This chain links TRBV7-9 with TRBJ2-1; 7 nucleotides agree with TRBD1. The origin of this receptor is a human donor with classical Hodgkin lymphoma. The CDR3 nucleotides read TGTGCCAGCAGCGTGACACAGGGGCCAGGGTACAATGAGCAGTTCTTC. Translation: CASSVTQGPGYNEQFF.